These 27 T cell receptor beta chains came from one sample sequenced in a study of shared clonotypes between healthy human individuals. The protocol was immunoSEQ multiplex PCR, while the TCRdb copy is restricted to in-frame clones and leaves out a portion. The sample shows more than 550,000 clones, under 95% of them seen only once. Naive CD8 cells, CD45RO-negative and positively selected for CCR7, excluded terminally differentiated effector memory CD45RA+ cells. Sequenced: naive CD8+ T cells sorted from blood. These receptor sequences come from a man aged 30 to 45 in good health.

This chain connects TRBV29-1 to TRBJ1-2; tentative D call: TRBD1 (6 bases). CDR3 length equals 13 residues. Trimming cost V 8 bases and J 8 bases, with 21 bases left between them. Germline V gene data show CDR1 as SQVTM and CDR2 as ANQGSEA. The CDR3 nucleotides read TGCAGCATACTGGACAGCGCATCTGGGGGCTACACCTTC. Protein sequence: CSILDSASGGYTF.

This chain uses TRBV28 with TRBJ1-5; TRBD1 agrees at 8 bases. The CDR3 has 17 amino acids. J lost 1 base, V lost 1 base, and 6 bases had no gene match. Germline CDR1 MDHEN, CDR2 SYDVKM. The CDR3 nucleotides are TGTGCCAGCAGTTTATTGGTCACAGGGGGAAGCAATCAGCCCCAGCATTTT. This encodes CASSLLVTGGSNQPQHF.

This rearrangement joins TRBV27 to TRBJ2-7, with 7 nucleotides matching TRBD1. The germline V gene encodes CDR1 MNHEY and CDR2 SMNVEV (reference sequence). V shed 5 bases and J 3 bases; nucleotides not matched to a gene: 4. This CDR3 region has 13 residues. CDR3 nucleotide sequence: TGTGCCAGCAGTGAGACAGGGAACTACGAGCAGTACTTC. This codes for CASSETGNYEQYF.

J is TRBJ2-5 and V is TRBV27, with no clear D. Trimming pared 0 bases from V and 7 bases from J, leaving 9 bases between. Germline assignment: CDR1 MNHEY and CDR2 SMNVEV (reference sequence). There are 13 residues in the CDR3. The CDR3 DNA reads TGTGCCAGCAGTTTATCTCGTTTAAGGACCCAGTACTTC. This translates into CASSLSRLRTQYF.

This clone was picked up one time. This rearrangement joins TRBV5-1 to TRBJ2-1; 9 nucleotides align to TRBD1. Germline CDR1 is SGHRS and CDR2 is YFSETQ. The CDR3 extends over 18 amino acids. V shed 4 bases, J shed 2 bases, and the junction held 13 bases outside the gene matches. CDR3 residues: CASSRTGALGGTYNEQFF. The CDR3 region has the DNA TGCGCCAGCAGCCGGACAGGGGCCCTCGGGGGCACCTACAATGAGCAGTTCTTC.

The chain links TRBV28 to TRBJ1-4; the D gene is possibly TRBD1 (5 bases). CDR1 MDHEN and CDR2 SYDVKM come from the germline V gene. The CDR3 spans 15 residues. V was pared by 6 bases and J by 0 bases, with 11 bases between. The CDR3: CASSPTGATNEKLFF. The CDR3, as DNA: TGTGCCAGCAGCCCTACAGGAGCAACTAATGAAAAACTGTTTTTT.

The rearrangement joins TRBV28 to TRBJ2-7, with 11 nucleotides matching TRBD1. The CDR3 runs to 14 residues. Germline CDR1 reads MDHEN; CDR2 reads SYDVKM. V was pared by 6 bases and J by 3 bases, with 4 bases of the junction left unmatched. CDR3 DNA sequence: TGTGCCAGCAGCCCGGACAGGGGGCTCTACGAGCAGTACTTC. Amino acids: CASSPDRGLYEQYF.

This clone has only one observation. The chain employs TRBV10-3 and TRBJ1-5; D may be TRBD1 (5 bases). The CDR3 extends over 15 amino acids. CDR1 and CDR2 (germline): ENHRY, SYGVKD. V was clipped by 6 bases and J by 5 bases, with 17 bases between them. The CDR3 DNA sequence: TGTGCCATCAGCGTTTCCGGGACCCCGGATCAGCCCCAGCATTTT. As protein: CAISVSGTPDQPQHF.

The chain carries TRBV11-2 and TRBJ1-2, with a tentative D call TRBD1 (5 bases). Trimming stripped 5 bases from V and 8 bases from J, with 12 bases between. The CDR3 runs to 12 residues. CDR1 is SGHAT, CDR2 FQNNGV, per germline. The CDR3 sequence is CASSPMGEGYTF. As DNA, the CDR3 is TGTGCCAGCAGCCCCATGGGGGAGGGCTACACCTTC.

The chain uses TRBV6-6 and TRBJ1-1; 7 bases match TRBD1. CDR3 length: 14 residues. Germline CDR1 and CDR2: MNHNY and SVGAGI (reference sequence). Losses at the gene ends were 4 bases for V and 4 bases for J; bases not matched to a gene: 6. The CDR3 loop reads CASSSTGLGTEAFF. Here the CDR3 DNA reads TGTGCCAGCAGTTCGACAGGGCTGGGCACTGAAGCTTTCTTT.

CDR3 sequence reads: CASSPRSGLIPDTQYF. The CDR3, as DNA: TGTGCCAGCAGCCCTAGGTCCGGACTCATCCCAGATACGCAGTATTTT. V usage is TRBV5-4 and J usage is TRBJ2-3; D may be TRBD2 (5 bases). Germline V gene sequence: CDR1 SGHNT, CDR2 YYREEE (reference sequence). This CDR3 is built from 16 residues. Trimming stripped 4 bases from V and 4 bases from J, with 19 bases between.

The CDR3 loop reads CASSTTSAGRETQYF. CDR3 coding DNA: TGTGCCAGCAGCACGACTAGCGCCGGGAGGGAGACCCAGTACTTC. The gene calls are TRBV5-6 and TRBJ2-5, with 8 bases matching TRBD2. J was trimmed by 5 bases and V by 4 bases; bases with no gene match: 10. The CDR3 is 15 residues long. Germline-derived CDR1 and CDR2 are SGHDT and YYEEEE.

J is TRBJ2-1 and V is TRBV2; no clear D gene. The germline V gene has CDR1 SNHLY and CDR2 FYNNEI. CDR3 length equals 12 residues. The ends were cut back, 7 bases at V and 7 bases at J, with 11 bases in the middle. Here the CDR3 reads CASIALRNEQFF. As DNA, the CDR3 is TGTGCCAGCATAGCCCTCCGGAATGAGCAGTTCTTC. Filled out from reference TRBV2 and TRBJ2-1, the complete variable domain reads EPEVTQTPSHQVTQMGQEVILRCVPISNHLYFYWYRQILGQKVEFLVSFYNNEISEKSEIFDDQFSVERPDGSNFTLKIRSTKLEDSAMYFCASIALRNEQFFGPGTRLTVL.

The sample holds one count of this clone. This chain connects TRBV19 to TRBJ2-1, with 8 bases lining up with TRBD1. This CDR3 has 15 residues. Germline V gene lookup returns CDR1 LNHDA and CDR2 SQIVND (reference sequence). The J segment lost 9 bases and the V segment lost 7 bases, leaving 14 bases of the junction unmatched. CDR3 amino acids: CASKDREIPAGEQFF. As DNA, the CDR3 is TGTGCCAGTAAGGACAGGGAGATACCGGCGGGTGAGCAGTTCTTC.

The chain is built from TRBV27 and TRBJ2-7; no clear D. The CDR3 extends over 13 amino acids. Germline lookup yields CDR1 MNHEY and CDR2 SMNVEV (reference sequence). V was trimmed by 5 bases and J by 2 bases, leaving 10 bases between them. CDR3 nucleotides: TGTGCCAGCAGTCCCACCGCAACCTACGAGCAGTACTTC. Translated, it gives CASSPTATYEQYF.

Of note for this clone: Other DNA sequences in the sample encode the same CDR3. This chain links TRBV11-2 with TRBJ2-1; D perhaps matches TRBD2 (5 bases). Trimming stripped 6 bases from V and 7 bases from J, with 7 bases between. Germline CDR1 is SGHAT and CDR2 is FQNNGV. This CDR3 is built from 11 residues. The chain's CDR3 is CASSPGNEQFF. Here the CDR3 DNA reads TGTGCCAGCAGTCCGGGAAATGAGCAGTTCTTC.

J is TRBJ1-1 and V is TRBV7-8; TRBD1 is a possible D gene (5 bases). CDR3 length equals 15 residues. Trimming stripped 0 bases from V and 4 bases from J, with 12 bases between. CDR1 is SGHVS and CDR2 is FQNEAQ in the germline V gene. CDR3 in amino acids: CASSLAPEGPTEAFF. In nucleotides, the CDR3 is TGTGCCAGCAGCTTAGCGCCGGAGGGACCCACTGAAGCTTTCTTT. The full variable domain, in which reference TRBV7-8 and TRBJ1-1 provide the parts outside the CDR3, is GAGVSQSPRYKVAKRGQDVALRCDPISGHVSLFWYQQALGQGPEFLTYFQNEAQLDKSGLPSDRFFAERPEGSVSTLKIQRTQQEDSAVYLCASSLAPEGPTEAFFGQGTRLTVV.

This rearrangement joins TRBV7-9 to TRBJ2-7; D is perhaps TRBD1 (5 bases). V was pared by 4 bases and J by 3 bases, with 13 bases between. The CDR3 is made up of 14 amino acids. Germline lookup yields CDR1 SEHNR and CDR2 FQNEAQ (reference sequence). Here the CDR3 DNA reads TGTGCCAGCAGCTCGTACAGGTATCACTACGAGCAGTACTTC. Its protein product is CASSSYRYHYEQYF.

This chain connects TRBV5-1 to TRBJ1-6; 10 nucleotides align to TRBD1. CDR3 length: 16 amino acids. V was pared by 0 bases and J by 5 bases, with 2 bases of the junction left unmatched. Germline V gene lookup returns CDR1 SGHRS and CDR2 YFSETQ. CDR3 DNA: TGCGCCAGCAGCTTGGGGACAGGGGGGAATAATTCACCCCTCCACTTT. Residues: CASSLGTGGNNSPLHF.

The CDR3 is CASSIAGGAGANVLTF. In DNA, the CDR3 is TGCGCCAGCAGCATAGCAGGGGGCGCCGGGGCCAACGTCCTGACTTTC. The chain carries TRBV23-1 and TRBJ2-6; TRBD1 agrees at 8 bases. TRBV23-1 is annotated as an ORF whose role is uncertain. The CDR3 extends over 16 amino acids. V shed 6 bases, J shed 4 bases, and the junction held 8 bases outside the gene matches.

This clone appeared a single time. This sequence joins TRBV27 and TRBJ2-1; TRBD2 matches 13 bases. Trimming cost V 4 bases and J 10 bases; bases outside gene matches: 10. The CDR3 is 16 residues long. Germline loops: CDR1 MNHEY, CDR2 SMNVEV (reference sequence). CDR3 amino acids: CASSSRPGLAGPEQFF. The CDR3 DNA follows: TGTGCCAGCAGTTCCCGACCGGGACTAGCGGGACCCGAGCAGTTCTTC.

The rearrangement uses TRBV5-1 and TRBJ1-1, with 10 bases aligning to TRBD1. The CDR3 runs to 14 residues. Trimming cost V 6 bases and J 2 bases; bases outside gene matches: 4. Germline V gene lookup returns CDR1 SGHRS and CDR2 YFSETQ. The CDR3 spells CASTRDRGNTEAFF. CDR3 nucleotide sequence: TGCGCCAGCACCCGGGACAGGGGAAACACTGAAGCTTTCTTT.

Turning to this clone: This sample also contains other DNA sequences that code for the same CDR3. The rearrangement joins TRBV7-9 to TRBJ2-1; 14 nucleotides match TRBD2. Germline CDR1 SEHNR, CDR2 FQNEAQ (reference sequence). The trim removed 5 bases at V and 6 bases at J, leaving 3 bases unmatched. The CDR3 loop spans 15 amino acids. This CDR3 reads CASSLGLAGVNEQFF. CDR3 bases: TGTGCCAGCAGCCTGGGACTAGCGGGAGTCAATGAGCAGTTCTTC.

V and J are TRBV7-9 and TRBJ2-1; 10 bases agree with TRBD2. V gave up 6 bases and J gave up 7 bases; unmatched junction bases: 12. Germline CDR1 SEHNR, CDR2 FQNEAQ (reference sequence). The CDR3 runs 16 residues. The chain's CDR3 is CASRELAGTLRNEQFF. In DNA form, the CDR3 reads TGTGCCAGCAGAGAACTAGCGGGGACGCTCAGGAATGAGCAGTTCTTC.

Concerning this clone: Distinct nucleotide sequences in the sample also encode this CDR3. CDR3 region: CASSPQGNQPQHF. As DNA, the CDR3 is TGTGCCAGCAGCCCCCAGGGCAATCAGCCCCAGCATTTT. V and J are TRBV7-9 and TRBJ1-5; D unclear. This CDR3 has 13 residues. Germline V lookup: CDR1 SEHNR, CDR2 FQNEAQ (reference sequence). Trimming pared 5 bases from V and 2 bases from J, leaving 7 bases between.

This sequence joins TRBV27 and TRBJ2-7; TRBD1 is a possible D gene (6 bases). CDR3 size: 15 residues. Germline values: CDR1 MNHEY, CDR2 SMNVEV (reference sequence). V gave up 1 base and J gave up 1 base, with 11 bases separating them. The CDR3 reads CASSLFAGVSYEQYF. CDR3 in DNA: TGTGCCAGCAGTTTATTCGCAGGGGTTTCCTACGAGCAGTACTTC.

This clone appeared once. The same CDR3 also results from other DNA sequences found in this sample. The CDR3 is CASSVGGSGELFF. CDR3 bases: TGTGCCAGCAGCGTAGGAGGGAGCGGGGAGCTGTTTTTT. The chain uses TRBV9 and TRBJ2-2; D may be TRBD2 (5 bases). The CDR3 runs to 13 residues. V was cut by 0 bases and J by 7 bases, with 7 bases left in between. CDR1 and CDR2 from the germline V gene are SGDLS and YYNGEE. Combining the CDR3 with reference TRBV9 and TRBJ2-2 gives the whole variable domain DSGVTQTPKHLITATGQRVTLRCSPRSGDLSVYWYQQSLDQGLQFLIQYYNGEERAKGNILERFSAQQFPDLHSELNLSSLELGDSALYFCASSVGGSGELFFGEGSRLTVL.